The 25 T cell receptor beta chains below were found in one sample sequenced in a study of T cells in Graves' hyperthyroidism and ophthalmopathy. Using RNA transcripts as the source, TCR beta CDR3 regions were amplified. An initial round of RT-PCR targeting the TCR CDR3 relied on the HTBI primer set. Via MiXCR, TCRdb re-called the multiplex PCR reads, giving one row per CDR3 protein. This sample yields hundreds of thousands of distinct CDR3 sequences, of which roughly 13% are seen a single time; almost 6% belongs to the top ten. Sequencing was done on a sample of blood. The receptors come from a woman aged 25 to 39 with Graves' hyperthyroidism that later progressed to Graves' ophthalmopathy.

This clonotype occurred many times. The chain links TRBV29-1 to TRBJ2-5; D gene uncertain. Germline CDR1 is SQVTM and CDR2 is ANQGSEA. This CDR3 is built from 11 residues. V lost 4 bases to trimming and J lost 5 bases, with 8 bases between them. CDR3 DNA: TGCAGCGTTGGCGCGGTGGAGACCCAGTACTTC. Residues: CSVGAVETQYF.

The CDR3 DNA is TGTGCCAGTAGTATAGGCAGGAGCCACGAGCAGTACTTC. Amino acid sequence: CASSIGRSHEQYF. The rearrangement uses TRBV19 and TRBJ2-7; D is uncertain. Deletions cut 1 base from V and 5 bases from J, with 9 bases between. The CDR3 extends over 13 amino acids. Germline V lookup: CDR1 LNHDA, CDR2 SQIVND (reference sequence).

The chain carries TRBV20-1 and TRBJ2-5; 7 nucleotides align to TRBD2. Germline V gene data show CDR1 as DFQATT and CDR2 as SNEGSKA (reference sequence). This CDR3 region has 12 residues. The CDR3 DNA sequence: TGCGGAATGAGCGGGAAACGGGAGACCCAGTACTTC. This gives the protein CGMSGKRETQYF.

In regard to this clonotype: One base away lies a much larger clone, so this may be a sequencing read error. The rearrangement links TRBV19 to TRBJ2-7; TRBD1 matches at 8 bases. This CDR3 spans 13 amino acids. Looked up from germline, CDR1 is LNHDA and CDR2 is SQIVND (reference sequence). V trimming: 4 bases; J trimming: 3 bases; junction bases outside the gene matches: 2. The CDR3: CASSTTGVYEQYF. CDR3 bases: TGTGCCAGTAGTACGACAGGGGTCTACGAGCAGTACTTC.

The rearrangement joins TRBV6-2 or TRBV6-3 to TRBJ2-7, with 9 positions matching TRBD1. This CDR3 spans 15 amino acids. The V segment lost 1 base and the J segment 5 bases; nucleotides outside the gene matches: 6. Germline CDR1 reads MNHEY; CDR2 reads SVGEGT. CDR3 DNA sequence: TGTGCCAGCAGTTACTTGGGGACAGGGCCCCACGAGCAGTACTTC. Its protein product is CASSYLGTGPHEQYF.

The chain's CDR3 is CASTSRGTYNEQFF. CDR3 bases: TGTGCCAGCACCTCCAGGGGCACCTACAATGAGCAGTTCTTC. The V gene is TRBV27, the J gene TRBJ2-1, with D possibly being TRBD1 (6 bases). The CDR3 has 14 residues. Germline lookup yields CDR1 MNHEY and CDR2 SMNVEV (reference sequence). Trimming pared 7 bases from V and 2 bases from J, leaving 12 bases between.

The chain carries TRBV7-8 and TRBJ1-5, with unresolved D. CDR3 size: 12 residues. The V end was cut by 0 bases, the J end by 10 bases, with 7 bases between. Germline loops: CDR1 SGHVS, CDR2 FQNEAQ. Here the CDR3 DNA reads TGTGCCAGCAGCTTAGCGACGGGACCCCAGCATTTT. It specifies CASSLATGPQHF.

This clonotype was picked up many times. The chain is built from TRBV2 and TRBJ1-1; 8 bases map to TRBD1. Unmatched junction bases numbered 3, after V lost 3 bases and J lost 0 bases. The length of the CDR3 is 15 residues. The V gene's germline CDR1 is SNHLY and CDR2 FYNNEI. CDR3 protein: CASSDEGQVNTEAFF. In nucleotides, the CDR3 is TGTGCCAGCAGTGATGAGGGACAGGTGAACACTGAAGCTTTCTTT.

At least ten counts were recorded for this clonotype. This chain joins TRBV5-1 and TRBJ1-2; 8 nucleotides line up with TRBD1. Germline-derived CDR1 and CDR2 are SGHRS and YFSETQ. CDR3 size: 15 residues. V was pared by 2 bases and J by 6 bases, with 9 bases of the junction left unmatched. In nucleotides, the CDR3 is TGCGCCAGCAGCTTACGGGGACAGGCGACGGATGGCTACACCTTC. Residues: CASSLRGQATDGYTF.

The V call is TRBV7-3, the J call TRBJ2-2; D is undetermined. V lost 11 bases to trimming and J lost 4 bases, with 11 bases between them. This CDR3 has 12 residues. CDR1 SGHTA and CDR2 FQGTGA come from the germline V gene. The CDR3: CARRALTGELFF. The CDR3 DNA is TGTGCCCGCCGGGCGCTCACCGGGGAGCTGTTTTTT.

This clonotype has a count of ten or more. A junction end diverges from the germline sequence, so it may reflect a read error. The chain joins TRBV7-2 to TRBJ2-3; 7 bases map to TRBD1. The CDR3 has 14 amino acids. Per germline, CDR1 SGHTA and CDR2 FQGNSA. The CDR3 here is CASSPGQSTDTQYF. As DNA, the CDR3 is TGTGCTAGCAGCCCGGGACAGAGCACAGATACGCAGTATTTT. Combining the CDR3 with reference TRBV7-2 and TRBJ2-3 gives the whole variable domain GAGVSQSPSNKVTEKGKDVELRCDPISGHTALYWYRQSLGQGLEFLIYFQGNSAPDKSGLPSDRFSAERTGGSVSTLTIQRTQQEDSAVYLCASSPGQSTDTQYFGPGTRLTVL.

The chain is built from TRBV11-2 and TRBJ2-3; D is tentatively TRBD1 or TRBD2 (5 bases each). The V gene lost 4 bases and the J gene lost 8 bases, with 16 bases spanning the gap. Per germline, CDR1 SGHAT and CDR2 FQNNGV. The CDR3 spans 14 residues. CDR3 bases: TGTGCCAGCAGCTCATCCGGGGCCGCCGGTACGCAGTATTTT. Its protein product is CASSSSGAAGTQYF. Variable domain in full (rest from reference TRBV11-2 and TRBJ2-3): EAGVAQSPRYKIIEKRQSVAFWCNPISGHATLYWYQQILGQGPKLLIQFQNNGVVDDSQLPKDRFSAERLKGVDSTLKIQPAKLEDSAVYLCASSSSGAAGTQYFGPGTRLTVL.

This clonotype showed up many times. The chain couples TRBV30 to TRBJ2-7; no clear D. Germline CDR1 GTSNPN, CDR2 SVGIG (reference sequence). Trimming stripped 2 bases from V and 2 bases from J, with 13 bases between. The CDR3 length is 14 residues. The CDR3 sequence is CAWSLKAAPYEQYF. The CDR3 nucleotides are TGTGCCTGGAGTCTAAAGGCCGCCCCCTACGAGCAGTACTTC.

This clonotype was seen repeatedly, ten times or more. V gene TRBV30 combines with J gene TRBJ2-7, with 11 bases that match TRBD2. Losses at the gene ends were 3 bases for V and 1 base for J; bases not matched to a gene: 8. The length of the CDR3 is 16 residues. Germline CDR1 reads GTSNPN; CDR2 reads SVGIG (reference sequence). This chain's CDR3 is CAWSDRIAGGSYEQYF. CDR3 bases: TGTGCCTGGAGCGACCGGATAGCGGGAGGGTCCTACGAGCAGTACTTC.

This clonotype was seen a few times. V usage is TRBV12-3 or TRBV12-4 and J usage is TRBJ2-7; D unresolved. Trimming stripped 2 bases from V and 2 bases from J, with 13 bases between. The CDR3 is 15 amino acids. The CDR3 spells CASSLQQNPTYEQYF. DNA for the CDR3: TGTGCCAGCAGTTTACAACAGAATCCCACCTACGAGCAGTACTTC.

CDR3 DNA sequence: TGTGCCAGTAGGGGGAGCAGGACTGAAGCTTTCTTT. This sequence encodes CASRGSRTEAFF. The genes are TRBV19 and TRBJ1-1; the D is unclear. Trimming stripped 6 bases from V and 5 bases from J, with 10 bases between. The germline V gene has CDR1 LNHDA and CDR2 SQIVND (reference sequence). CDR3 length equals 12 residues.

This clonotype was seen a few times. Here the CDR3 DNA reads TGTGCCAGCAGCTTAAGGGAGGCTCATAATTCACCCCTCCACTTT. Protein sequence: CASSLREAHNSPLHF. The chain recombines TRBV7-2 with TRBJ1-6, with D hard to call. In germline, CDR1 is SGHTA, CDR2 FQGNSA. V was trimmed by 2 bases and J by 5 bases, leaving 10 bases between them. The CDR3 covers 15 residues.

The rearrangement uses TRBV6-1 and TRBJ2-7; either TRBD1 or TRBD2 may supply D (5 bases each). The CDR3 contains 16 residues. Germline V gene lookup returns CDR1 MNHNS and CDR2 SASEGT. The ends were cut back, 5 bases at V and 2 bases at J, with 19 bases in the middle. The CDR3 is CASSLQAASGPYEQYF. CDR3 sequence (DNA): TGTGCCAGCAGTCTTCAGGCAGCGTCGGGGCCCTACGAGCAGTACTTC.

This clonotype was found a few times. The chain is built from TRBV19 and TRBJ2-7, with D unresolved. Trimming removed 3 bases at V and 3 bases at J, with 24 bases between. Germline V gene lookup returns CDR1 LNHDA and CDR2 SQIVND (reference sequence). The CDR3 loop spans 18 amino acids. The CDR3 DNA sequence: TGTGCCAGTAGTATGGGTTTGCCAGTTACCTCGGTTGTCTACGAGCAGTACTTC. The encoded protein is CASSMGLPVTSVVYEQYF.

This chain joins TRBV7-2 and TRBJ2-5; 7 bases map to TRBD1. The ends lost 5 bases at V and 4 bases at J; junction bases unmatched: 10. Per the germline V gene, CDR1 is SGHTA and CDR2 is FQGNSA. The CDR3 length is 15 residues. CDR3 in amino acids: CASSTRQGRTETQYF. Written as DNA, the CDR3 is TGTGCCAGCAGCACCCGACAGGGAAGAACAGAGACCCAGTACTTC.

The rearrangement uses TRBV9 and TRBJ1-2; D is undetermined. Trimming took 4 bases from V and 6 from J, leaving 16 bases between them. The germline gives CDR1 SGDLS, CDR2 YYNGEE. This CDR3 comprises 14 residues. CDR3 sequence: CASSTVTRLDGYTF. The CDR3 coding sequence is TGTGCCAGCAGCACTGTCACTCGGTTGGATGGCTACACCTTC.

This clonotype was recorded at least ten times. Germline is not matched at one junction end, which may reflect a read error. This chain links TRBV5-1 with TRBJ2-1, with unresolved D. This CDR3 spans 13 amino acids. Germline CDR1 reads SGHRS; CDR2 reads YFSETQ. CDR3 residues: CASSFLGYNEQFF. In DNA, the CDR3 is TGTGCCAGCAGTTTTCTGGGGTACAATGAGCAGTTCTTC.

This clonotype was picked up many times. The V call is TRBV28, the J call TRBJ2-1; D might be TRBD2 (6 bases). The CDR3 length is 14 residues. CDR1 and CDR2 from the germline V gene are MDHEN and SYDVKM. Trimming left V 5 bases short and J 5 bases short, with 13 bases between. CDR3 nucleotide sequence: TGTGCCAGCAGTCTCCGGGGCGGGGACAATGAGCAGTTCTTC. This sequence encodes CASSLRGGDNEQFF.

The chain uses TRBV7-9 and TRBJ1-6, with TRBD1 as a possible D gene (6 bases). The V gene lost 4 bases and the J gene lost 8 bases, with 12 bases spanning the gap. The CDR3 runs 14 residues. Germline V lookup: CDR1 SEHNR, CDR2 FQNEAQ (reference sequence). The DNA for the CDR3 is TGTGCCAGCAGCTACTGGACAGCCGATTCACCCCTCCACTTT. This translates into CASSYWTADSPLHF.

This clonotype was seen ten or more times. The genes are TRBV18 and TRBJ2-1; D is unresolved. The germline gives CDR1 KGHSH, CDR2 LQKENI. V lost 2 bases and J 8 bases, leaving 7 bases between the germline ends. CDR3 length: 12 residues. DNA for the CDR3: TGTGCCAGCTCACCATCTGGCCATGAGCAGTTCTTC. It is translated as CASSPSGHEQFF.